This record covers a single TCR beta chain. The data are from a study of blood T cell repertoires in COVID-19. Overall study: Collection of acute and convalescent COVID-19 samples took place in the United States, Italy and Spain.

Per the study methods: Amplification of reference gene primers provided the estimated nucleated cell counts. Assay used: immunoSEQ multiplex PCR; TCRdb lists only in-frame clones, some missing. That table gives V, J and clone size, and the DNA gave D and trimming. The table includes about 130,000 clones, over 70% detected once. The CDR3 sequence is 14 residues long. Germline lookup yields CDR1 MNHEY and CDR2 SVGAGI. The V end was cut by 3 bases, the J end by 6 bases, with 14 bases between. This receptor was identified in a human donor in a cohort sampled during active COVID-19. The sample was peripheral blood. The chain joins TRBV6-5 to TRBJ1-1; unclear D gene. The CDR3 here is CASSYGELWAEAFF. The CDR3 DNA sequence: TGTGCCAGCAGTTATGGGGAGCTATGGGCTGAAGCTTTCTTT.